These 14 T cell receptor beta chains were sequenced from one sample in a study of blood T cell repertoires in COVID-19. TCRdb's copy holds only in-frame clones and misses some; the assay was immunoSEQ multiplex PCR. This sample has 210,000 or so clones, with 88% found just once. Sample: peripheral blood. The origin of the receptors is a woman aged 55-70 years with acute or convalescent COVID-19.

The rearrangement uses TRBV28 and TRBJ1-1; tentative D call: TRBD1 (6 bases). Per germline, CDR1 MDHEN and CDR2 SYDVKM. V was clipped by 7 bases and J by 1 base, with 13 bases between them. The CDR3 has 14 amino acids. Written as DNA, the CDR3 is TGTGCCAGCATTAAATCACAGGGGAACACTGAAGCTTTCTTT. Amino acid sequence: CASIKSQGNTEAFF.

The chain joins TRBV24-1 to TRBJ1-4, with TRBD1 matching over 8 bases. The CDR3 runs 14 residues. Germline loops: CDR1 KGHDR, CDR2 SFDVKD. With V trimmed by 7 bases and J by 1 base, 1 base remained unmatched. In DNA form, the CDR3 reads TGTGCCACCAGCGGACAGGGAACTAATGAAAAACTGTTTTTT. Residues: CATSGQGTNEKLFF.

V gene TRBV29-1 combines with J gene TRBJ1-2, with no clear D. The CDR3 covers 14 residues. Germline CDR1 reads SQVTM; CDR2 reads ANQGSEA. V gave up 5 bases and J gave up 2 bases, with 15 bases separating them. The CDR3 DNA sequence: TGCAGCGTTAAACTACCGACGGCCAACTATGGCTACACCTTC. It yields the protein CSVKLPTANYGYTF.

This clone occurred once. The chain employs TRBV6-5 and TRBJ1-4; 8 bases align to TRBD1. CDR3 length: 15 residues. The V gene end was trimmed by 6 bases and the J gene end by 4 bases; junction bases not matched to a gene: 7. Germline values: CDR1 MNHEY, CDR2 SVGAGI. In DNA, the CDR3 is TGTGCCAGCAGGGCCGGACAGGGTGGTAATGAAAAACTGTTTTTT. Protein: CASRAGQGGNEKLFF.

The CDR3 sequence is CASSRAGKQETQYF. CDR3 coding DNA: TGTGCCAGCTCCCGAGCCGGGAAACAAGAGACCCAGTACTTC. This sequence joins TRBV7-2 and TRBJ2-5, with D perhaps TRBD2 (5 bases). The CDR3 is 14 residues long. Germline values: CDR1 SGHTA, CDR2 FQGNSA. The V and J ends lost 8 bases and 2 bases respectively, with 15 bases between them. Full variable domain (missing parts from reference TRBV7-2 and TRBJ2-5): GAGVSQSPSNKVTEKGKDVELRCDPISGHTALYWYRQSLGQGLEFLIYFQGNSAPDKSGLPSDRFSAERTGGSVSTLTIQRTQQEDSAVYLCASSRAGKQETQYFGPGTRLLVL.

The chain combines TRBV28 with TRBJ2-7; the D gene is possibly TRBD1 (5 bases). CDR1 MDHEN and CDR2 SYDVKM come from the germline V gene. The CDR3 has 14 amino acids. V lost 6 bases, J lost 8 bases, and 20 bases lay in between. For the CDR3, the DNA is TGTGCCAGCAGCACCGCCCAGGGCTTTAAAAAGCAGTACTTC. Translation: CASSTAQGFKKQYF.

The chain links TRBV4-3 to TRBJ2-7; D may be TRBD2 (7 bases). With 3 bases removed from V and 6 bases from J, the gap between germline ends came to 15 bases. Germline V gives CDR1 LGHNA, CDR2 YSLEER. This CDR3 spans 14 amino acids. The CDR3 DNA follows: TGCGCCAGCAGCCAGGGGGCCGGGGGGCGCGAGCAGTACTTC. Translated: CASSQGAGGREQYF.

The chain employs TRBV2 and TRBJ1-2; 11 bases agree with TRBD1. The V and J ends lost 5 bases and 8 bases, in that order; junction bases with no gene match: 7. Germline assignment: CDR1 SNHLY and CDR2 FYNNEI. The CDR3 has 14 amino acids. In DNA form, the CDR3 reads TGTGCCAGCAGTCGGGAGGGACAGGGGGGCGGCTACACCTTC. Its protein is CASSREGQGGGYTF.

This clone was counted only a few times. The chain combines TRBV2 with TRBJ2-7, with D possibly TRBD1 on 5 matching bases. The CDR3 contains 14 residues. Germline V lookup: CDR1 SNHLY, CDR2 FYNNEI. Deletions cut 5 bases from V and 1 base from J, with 12 bases between. The CDR3 DNA is TGTGCCAGCAGTTCGTACAGGACATCCTACGAGCAGTACTTC. Its translation is CASSSYRTSYEQYF.

This clone has only one observation. The chain combines TRBV7-9 with TRBJ1-5, with D unclear. In germline, CDR1 is SEHNR, CDR2 FQNEAQ (reference sequence). The V end lost 1 base, the J end lost 0 bases, and 13 bases lay between the germline ends. The CDR3 loop spans 17 amino acids. CDR3 in amino acids: CASSLDNWAGSNQPQHF. CDR3 DNA sequence: TGTGCCAGCAGCTTAGATAATTGGGCCGGTAGCAATCAGCCCCAGCATTTT.

The V gene is TRBV12-5, the J gene TRBJ2-3; possibly TRBD2 for D (5 bases). Germline values: CDR1 LGHNT, CDR2 FRNRAP. The germline V and J ends were trimmed by 4 bases and 0 bases, with 11 bases remaining between them. The CDR3 runs 15 residues. CDR3 sequence reads: CASGWRGMSTDTQYF. Written as DNA, the CDR3 is TGTGCTAGTGGTTGGAGAGGGATGAGCACAGATACGCAGTATTTT.

V and J are TRBV7-8 and TRBJ2-1; a weak D match, TRBD1 (5 bases). The V end lost 4 bases, the J end lost 5 bases, and 18 bases lay between the germline ends. Germline loops: CDR1 SGHVS, CDR2 FQNEAQ. There are 16 residues in the CDR3. CDR3 region: CASSSRQILLNNEQFF. The CDR3 coding sequence is TGTGCCAGCAGCTCCCGACAGATACTACTGAACAATGAGCAGTTCTTC. Drawing the rest from reference TRBV7-8 and TRBJ2-1, the complete variable domain is GAGVSQSPRYKVAKRGQDVALRCDPISGHVSLFWYQQALGQGPEFLTYFQNEAQLDKSGLPSDRFFAERPEGSVSTLKIQRTQQEDSAVYLCASSSRQILLNNEQFFGPGTRLTVL.

V and J are TRBV3-1 (or the pseudogene TRBV3-2) and TRBJ2-3, with TRBD2 matching 11 bases. The CDR3 runs to 17 residues. The V and J ends lost 6 bases and 1 base, in that order; junction bases with no gene match: 9. Germline lookup yields CDR1 LGHDT and CDR2 YNNKEL (reference sequence). The CDR3 DNA is TGTGCCAGCAGTCGTAGCGGGGGGGCCGGAGGCACAGATACGCAGTATTTT. It encodes CASSRSGGAGGTDTQYF.

The chain has TRBV2 and TRBJ1-2; D unclear. The germline V gene encodes CDR1 SNHLY and CDR2 FYNNEI. V lost 6 bases and J lost 4, with 12 bases in between. The CDR3 is 13 residues long. The CDR3 is CASSRTTIYGYTF. In DNA form, the CDR3 reads TGTGCCAGCAGCCGGACTACTATCTATGGCTACACCTTC.